The 2 T cell receptor beta chains below were found in one sample sequenced in a study of cytomegalovirus exposure and HLA in healthy donors. The primer mix had 60 Vbeta and 13 Jbeta primers. TCRdb's table, derived via immunoSEQ multiplex PCR, lists solely in-frame clones and lacks some. In the table there are 85,000 to 100,000 clones, 75% to 80% of which are singletons. Sequences were obtained from PBMCs. The receptors were sampled from a woman between 40 and 55 years old in good health and CMV-seronegative.

The rearrangement joins TRBV29-1 to TRBJ2-5, with D possibly matching TRBD2 (5 bases). V shed 5 bases and J shed 7 bases, with 11 bases lying between them. The CDR3 is 11 amino acids. The germline gives CDR1 SQVTM, CDR2 ANQGSEA. CDR3 amino acids: CSVRSGGTQYF. CDR3 in DNA: TGCAGCGTTCGCTCCGGAGGGACCCAGTACTTC.

The CDR3 DNA reads as TGTGCCAGCAGCTTCCGAGGGACTGTGGGCAATGAGCAGTTCTTC. As protein: CASSFRGTVGNEQFF. The rearrangement uses TRBV7-2 and TRBJ2-1; possibly TRBD2 for D (6 bases). The CDR3 runs 15 residues. Germline values: CDR1 SGHTA, CDR2 FQGNSA. Trimming cost V 3 bases and J 6 bases, with 15 bases left between them.